One sample yielded the 23 T cell receptor beta chains listed below, sequenced in a study of T cells in Graves' hyperthyroidism and ophthalmopathy. Amplified regions were TCR beta CDR3 sequences from RNA transcripts. The HTBI primer set drove a first-round RT-PCR of the TCR CDR3. One entry per CDR3 protein, called by TCRdb with MiXCR from the multiplex PCR reads. Of more than 300,000 distinct CDR3 sequences in the sample, less than 20% were seen once. The sequencing sample was made of blood. The receptors stem from a man aged 18 to 30 with Graves' ophthalmopathy.

This clonotype was found a few times. The chain recombines TRBV10-3 with TRBJ1-1; tentative D call: TRBD1 (6 bases). V lost 7 bases to trimming and J lost 4 bases, with 19 bases between them. This CDR3 is 15 amino acids long. From germline, CDR1 is ENHRY and CDR2 SYGVKD. The CDR3 protein is CAIMGGGRGSTEAFF. Written as DNA, the CDR3 is TGTGCCATCATGGGTGGAGGCAGGGGCTCCACTGAAGCTTTCTTT.

Ten or more counts support this clonotype. This chain uses TRBV3-1 with TRBJ2-1, with D possibly TRBD2 on 7 matching bases. V was clipped by 6 bases and J by 3 bases, with 15 bases between them. Germline values: CDR1 LGHDT, CDR2 YNNKEL (reference sequence). CDR3 length: 15 amino acids. The CDR3 coding sequence is TGTGCCAGCAGACCACGGGGGGCCCTCTACAATGAGCAGTTCTTC. This translates into CASRPRGALYNEQFF.

The rearrangement joins TRBV12-3 or TRBV12-4 to TRBJ1-4; 10 bases match TRBD1. This CDR3 comprises 14 residues. Trimming at V came to 5 bases and at J to 10 bases, leaving 7 bases not matched to a gene. DNA of the CDR3: TGTGCCAGCAGTCTGACAGGGGGCGGTGTAAAACTGTTTTTT. Protein: CASSLTGGGVKLFF.

This clonotype has at least ten counts. The gene calls are TRBV5-1 and TRBJ2-7; 7 bases align to TRBD1. The germline V gene encodes CDR1 SGHRS and CDR2 YFSETQ. The CDR3 sequence is 16 residues long. Unmatched junction bases numbered 7, after V lost 0 bases and J lost 1 base. The CDR3, as DNA: TGCGCCAGCAGCTTGGAAGGTTGGACAGGATCCTACGAGCAGTACTTC. It codes for CASSLEGWTGSYEQYF.

This chain connects TRBV18 to TRBJ2-7; 7 bases fit TRBD2. Germline lookup yields CDR1 KGHSH and CDR2 LQKENI. CDR3 length: 15 residues. Trimming cost V 4 bases and J 2 bases; bases outside gene matches: 8. CDR3 loop: CASSLGTTPPYEQYF. Written as DNA, the CDR3 is TGTGCCAGCTCACTGGGGACTACGCCACCCTACGAGCAGTACTTC.

This clonotype was recorded many times. V and J are TRBV3-1 and TRBJ1-4; no reliable D call. The germline V and J ends were trimmed by 2 bases and 7 bases, with 14 bases remaining between them. Germline CDR1 reads LGHDT; CDR2 reads YNNKEL (reference sequence). There are 15 residues in the CDR3. The CDR3 region has the DNA TGTGCCAGCAGCCAAAGTTGGCAGGAACTTGAAAAACTGTTTTTT. As protein: CASSQSWQELEKLFF.

J is TRBJ2-2 and V is TRBV4-1, with D possibly TRBD2 on 6 matching bases. Germline V gene sequence: CDR1 MGHRA, CDR2 YSYEKL. This CDR3 contains 19 residues. V lost 0 bases to trimming and J lost 0 bases, with 17 bases between them. CDR3 protein: CASSQEGVLGGSNTGELFF. The CDR3 nucleotides are TGCGCCAGCAGCCAAGAAGGAGTGCTGGGGGGTTCGAACACCGGGGAGCTGTTTTTT.

This clonotype was seen at least ten times. V usage is TRBV12-3 or TRBV12-4 and J usage is TRBJ1-1; D is undetermined. V was trimmed by 1 base and J by 7 bases, leaving 7 bases between them. This CDR3 comprises 12 residues. For the CDR3, the DNA is TGTGCCAGCAGTTTAGGGGTGGGTGAAGCTTTCTTT. Translated: CASSLGVGEAFF.

This clonotype has a count of ten or more. The chain couples TRBV2 to TRBJ2-3, with D uncertain. Germline lookup yields CDR1 SNHLY and CDR2 FYNNEI. The CDR3 runs 13 residues. V was shortened by 1 base and J by 3 bases, with 5 bases between the two germline ends. For the CDR3, the DNA is TGTGCCAGCAGTGAAGAAAGGACAGATACGCAGTATTTT. The encoded protein is CASSEERTDTQYF.

There are a few counts of this clonotype. The chain combines TRBV5-1 with TRBJ2-1; unclear D gene. The germline gives CDR1 SGHRS, CDR2 YFSETQ. CDR3 length equals 14 residues. V lost 4 bases and J lost 4, with 12 bases in between. The CDR3 DNA sequence: TGCGCCAGCAGCCCCGTAGCCAAGTACAATGAGCAGTTCTTC. Translating gives CASSPVAKYNEQFF. Drawing the rest from reference TRBV5-1 and TRBJ2-1, the complete variable domain is KAGVTQTPRYLIKTRGQQVTLSCSPISGHRSVSWYQQTPGQGLQFLFEYFSETQRNKGNFPGRFSGRQFSNSRSEMNVSTLELGDSALYLCASSPVAKYNEQFFGPGTRLTVL.

This clonotype was counted ten times or more. The V call is TRBV4-1, the J call TRBJ2-7; perhaps D is TRBD1 or TRBD2 (6 bases each). V lost 3 bases to trimming and J lost 4 bases, with 19 bases between them. Germline values: CDR1 MGHRA, CDR2 YSYEKL. CDR3 length: 16 residues. The CDR3 spells CASSHARGTPLYEQYF. The DNA for the CDR3 is TGCGCCAGCAGCCATGCTCGCGGGACACCACTTTACGAGCAGTACTTC.

V usage is TRBV29-1 and J usage is TRBJ1-2; D is ambiguous. Trimming pared 3 bases from V and 0 bases from J, leaving 5 bases between. CDR3 length: 12 residues. Germline V lookup: CDR1 SQVTM, CDR2 ANQGSEA. As DNA, the CDR3 is TGCAGCGTTGATGGGGCTAACTATGGCTACACCTTC. It translates to CSVDGANYGYTF.

Many counts were recorded for this clonotype. The genes are TRBV6-5 and TRBJ1-5; D uncertain. The CDR3 is 17 residues long. V dropped 0 bases and J dropped 0 bases, with 12 bases sitting between them. Germline CDR1 is MNHEY and CDR2 is SVGAGI. The CDR3 DNA is TGTGCCAGCAGTTACTCTCACCCGAGGGATAGCAATCAGCCCCAGCATTTT. It codes for CASSYSHPRDSNQPQHF.

There are many counts of this clonotype. This chain connects TRBV6-5 to TRBJ1-2; D is undetermined. Germline V lookup: CDR1 MNHEY, CDR2 SVGAGI. The CDR3 extends over 13 amino acids. V lost 2 bases and J 2 bases, leaving 6 bases between the germline ends. The CDR3 sequence is CASSYGQNYGYTF. The CDR3 DNA sequence: TGTGCCAGCAGTTACGGGCAGAACTATGGCTACACCTTC.

This clonotype came up many times. The rearrangement joins TRBV11-3 to TRBJ2-3; D is unclear. In germline, CDR1 is SGHNT, CDR2 YENEEA. The V gene lost 5 bases and the J gene lost 10 bases, with 13 bases spanning the gap. This CDR3 is 12 amino acids long. CDR3 DNA: TGTGCCAGCAGCGCGGAGTATGGTGCGCAGTATTTT. This sequence encodes CASSAEYGAQYF.

This chain connects TRBV27 to TRBJ1-5; 7 bases are a match to TRBD1. The CDR3 extends over 13 amino acids. Germline V gives CDR1 MNHEY, CDR2 SMNVEV (reference sequence). J lost 6 bases, V lost 7 bases, and 6 bases had no gene match. The CDR3 DNA sequence: TGTGCCAGCAACCCGACAGGGAGTCAGCCCCAGCATTTT. Translated: CASNPTGSQPQHF.

This clonotype occurred many times. V gene TRBV6-1 combines with J gene TRBJ1-4, with TRBD1 as a possible D gene (5 bases). The germline gives CDR1 MNHNS, CDR2 SASEGT. This CDR3 region has 14 residues. The V end lost 2 bases, the J end lost 5 bases, and 9 bases lay between the germline ends. CDR3 residues: CASSEQGLNEKLFF. The CDR3 DNA sequence: TGTGCCAGCAGTGAACAGGGATTAAATGAAAAACTGTTTTTT.

This clonotype has a count of ten or more. This rearrangement joins TRBV3-1 to TRBJ1-2; D uncertain. The CDR3 sequence is 11 residues long. Germline lookup yields CDR1 LGHDT and CDR2 YNNKEL (reference sequence). The V gene lost 1 base and the J gene lost 7 bases, with 4 bases spanning the gap. The CDR3 DNA sequence: TGTGCCAGCAGCCAAGGAGTTGGCTACACCTTC. It specifies CASSQGVGYTF.

This clonotype was recorded many times. The chain carries TRBV6-1 and TRBJ1-1; D is uncertain. This CDR3 comprises 14 residues. Germline V gene lookup returns CDR1 MNHNS and CDR2 SASEGT. With 2 bases removed from V and 3 bases from J, the gap between germline ends came to 10 bases. The CDR3 reads CASSETAGHTEAFF. As DNA, the CDR3 is TGTGCCAGCAGTGAAACGGCAGGACACACTGAAGCTTTCTTT.

This clonotype was picked up a small number of times. The chain employs TRBV10-3 and TRBJ1-6, with D possibly TRBD1 on 5 matching bases. Germline CDR1 is ENHRY and CDR2 is SYGVKD. The CDR3 covers 14 residues. Trimming cost V 7 bases and J 4 bases, with 11 bases left between them. The chain's CDR3 is CAIKAGEYNSPLHF. For the CDR3, the DNA is TGTGCCATCAAGGCGGGGGAGTATAATTCACCCCTCCACTTT.

This clonotype was picked up many times. V is TRBV12-3 or TRBV12-4 and J is TRBJ2-5; D is unclear. The CDR3 extends over 15 amino acids. Trimming left V 0 bases short and J 5 bases short, with 13 bases between. CDR3 in amino acids: CASSLAWSAVETQYF. The CDR3, as DNA: TGTGCCAGCAGTTTAGCGTGGTCCGCTGTCGAGACCCAGTACTTC.

Worth noting for this clonotype: Without the conserved terminal phenylalanine or tryptophan, this CDR3 likely stems from a read error. The J gene is TRBJ1-6, the V gene TRBV6-1; unclear D gene. From germline, CDR1 is MNHNS and CDR2 SASEGT. The CDR3 contains 16 residues. Trimming shortened V by 5 bases and J by 5 bases, and 16 bases separated the two germline ends. The CDR3 sequence: CASSRGQIFDNSPLHL. In nucleotides, the CDR3 is TGTGCCAGCAGTCGAGGCCAGATCTTTGATAATTCACCCCTCCACCTT.

The sample holds a few counts of this clonotype. The chain employs TRBV9 and TRBJ1-2; no firm D call. Germline loops: CDR1 SGDLS, CDR2 YYNGEE. The CDR3 totals 13 residues. Trimming took 0 bases from V and 7 from J, leaving 10 bases between them. The CDR3 DNA sequence: TGTGCCAGCAGCGTAGCAGTATTAAGTGGCTACACCTTC. Translation gives CASSVAVLSGYTF.